These T cell receptor beta chains were read from a single sample in a study of T-cell reconstitution after alpha-beta-depleted transplantation in children. MiXCR was run by TCRdb on the PCR reads, yielding one entry per CDR3 protein. The sample lists under 300,000 distinct CDR3 sequences, under 14% occurring once. The sample was peripheral blood, taken 180 days after TCRalphabeta/CD19-depleted stem cell transplant. The receptors stem from a male patient under 10 years old who had a stem cell transplant for chronic granulomatous disease, so the T cells may come from the graft donor. The CDR3 runs from the conserved cysteine through the conserved F or W. The D gene is left open where the match is weak. Size tells how often a clone was seen (once, few, many) or the class of an expanded clone, and some rows leave it out.

v_call	d_call	cdr3_length	clone_size	j_call	cdr3_nt	cdr3_aa
TRBV7-6	TRBD2	15	many	TRBJ2-1	TGTGCCAGCGCCCTGGGGACCGGGGAGGGGAATGAGCAGTTCTTC	CASALGTGEGNEQFF
TRBV12-3/TRBV12-4	TRBD2	19	NA	TRBJ2-3	TGTGCCAGCAGTTTGTTCGTCGGCTCGGGGGGGTATAGCACAGATACGCAGTATTTT	CASSLFVGSGGYSTDTQYF
TRBV20-1	NA	13	many	TRBJ1-3	TGCAGTGCTAGGGGAAGCTCTGGAAACACCATATATTTT	CSARGSSGNTIYF
TRBV28	NA	15	many	TRBJ1-1	TGTGCCAGCAGTTCGGTGGGGGCTGGGAACACTGAAGCTTTCTTT	CASSSVGAGNTEAFF
TRBV27	TRBD2	17	many	TRBJ2-5	TGTGCCAGCAGTAAGACTAGCGGGAGAGGGTTTCAAGAGACCCAGTACTTC	CASSKTSGRGFQETQYF
TRBV21-1	NA	14	many	TRBJ1-1	TGTGCCAGCAGCAGACGAGGGAAATGCACTGAAGCTTTCTTT	CASSRRGKCTEAFF
TRBV4-3	TRBD1	15	many	TRBJ2-7	TGCGCCAGCAGCCAAAGGTCGCAGGGGGCGTACGAGCAGTACTTC	CASSQRSQGAYEQYF
TRBV27	NA	16	many	TRBJ1-1	TGTGCCAGCAGTTTATCGTTGACTTTCCCGGGGACTGAAGCTTTCTTT	CASSLSLTFPGTEAFF
TRBV5-1	NA	15	many	TRBJ1-5	TGCGCCAGCAGCCTGGGCGACCGGGAGAATCAGCCCCAGCATTTT	CASSLGDRENQPQHF
TRBV7-8	NA	16	many	TRBJ2-7	TGTGCCAGCAGCTTAGACGCCGGGTTCAGCTCCTACGAGCAGTACTTC	CASSLDAGFSSYEQYF
TRBV5-1	NA	15	many	TRBJ2-2	TGCGCCAGCAGCTTGCGGGGCTTGGTGGCCGGGGAGCTGTTTTTT	CASSLRGLVAGELFF
TRBV30	NA	12	many	TRBJ2-1	TGTGCCTCAAAGAGGCGGGGCAATGAGCAGTTCTTC	CASKRRGNEQFF
TRBV6-1	TRBD1	15	NA	TRBJ2-5	TGTGCCAGCAGTCGGGACAGGGGCGCGGGAGAGACCCAGTACTTC	CASSRDRGAGETQYF
TRBV5-8	TRBD1	15	many	TRBJ1-5	TGTGCCAGCAGCGCGTTCCGGGACAGATATCAGCCCCAGCATTTT	CASSAFRDRYQPQHF
TRBV12-3/TRBV12-4	NA	14	many	TRBJ2-7	TGTGCCAGCAGTTTAACTACCAAGTCGGGGGAGCAGTACTTC	CASSLTTKSGEQYF
TRBV20-1	NA	14	many	TRBJ1-5	TGCAGTGCTAGTAAGGGACGTGAGTATCAGCCCCAGCATTTT	CSASKGREYQPQHF
TRBV18	NA	16	NA	TRBJ2-3	TGTGCCAGCTCACTCCTAGACAGTGTGAGGACAGATACGCAGTATTTT	CASSLLDSVRTDTQYF
TRBV3-1	NA	16	many	TRBJ1-6	TGTGCCAGCGGGAAACCTGAAGGCGCCTATAATTCACCCCTCCACTTT	CASGKPEGAYNSPLHF
TRBV5-1	TRBD1	13	many	TRBJ2-7	TGCGCCAGCAGCTGGGGACAGGGCTACGAGCAGTACTTC	CASSWGQGYEQYF
TRBV18	TRBD1	15	many	TRBJ2-5	TGTGCCAGCTCAACGTTGCAGGGGGCACAAGAGACCCAGTACTTC	CASSTLQGAQETQYF
TRBV5-1	NA	15	many	TRBJ1-2	TGCGCCAGCAGCCCCGGACAAAACGCTAACTATGGCTACACCTTC	CASSPGQNANYGYTF
TRBV5-1	NA	13	many	TRBJ2-7	TGCGCCAGCAGCTTGCCAGGGGAAGGCGAGCAGTACTTC	CASSLPGEGEQYF
TRBV4-3	TRBD1	15	many	TRBJ1-6	TGCGCCAGCAGGACAGGGGGCAGCTATAATTCACCCCTCCACTTT	CASRTGGSYNSPLHF
TRBV29-1	NA	11	NA	TRBJ2-1	TGCAGCGCTGGATCCGTCCAGCAGCAGTTCTTC	CSAGSVQQQFF
TRBV5-6	TRBD1	18	NA	TRBJ2-1	TGTGCCAGCAGCTTCGGGCTAGGGGGCTGGCGGAGTTACAATGAGCAGTTCTTC	CASSFGLGGWRSYNEQFF
TRBV20-1	TRBD2	15	many	TRBJ2-2	TGCAGTGCTATCACTAGCGGGAGGGGTACCGGGGAGCTGTTTTTT	CSAITSGRGTGELFF
TRBV5-1	NA	14	many	TRBJ2-7	TGCGCCAGCAGCTCCCCCATGAGCGGAAACGAGCAGTACTTC	CASSSPMSGNEQYF
TRBV19	NA	13	many	TRBJ2-7	TGTGCACCTAGCCATAGGTGGTCCTACGAGCAGTACTTC	CAPSHRWSYEQYF
TRBV14	NA	16	many	TRBJ2-7	TGTGCCAGCAGCCAAGGGAGTCTACCCAGGGGCAACGAGCAGTACTTC	CASSQGSLPRGNEQYF